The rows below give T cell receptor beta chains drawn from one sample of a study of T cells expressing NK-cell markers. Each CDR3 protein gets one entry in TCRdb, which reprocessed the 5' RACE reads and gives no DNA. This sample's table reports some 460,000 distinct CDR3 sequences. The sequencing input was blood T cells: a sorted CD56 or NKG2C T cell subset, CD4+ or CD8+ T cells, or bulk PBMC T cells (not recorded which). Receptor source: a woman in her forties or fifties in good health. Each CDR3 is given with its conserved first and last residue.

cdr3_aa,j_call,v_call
CASSESGGVYGYTF,TRBJ1-2,TRBV2
CATSRRGNQPQHF,TRBJ1-5,TRBV24-1
CSAVRDPSYEQYF,TRBJ2-7,TRBV29-1
CASSIRTGFGKNIQYF,TRBJ2-4,TRBV5-6
CASSLMGQGIDEQFF,TRBJ2-1,TRBV5-1
CASSLGAHGVNEKLFF,TRBJ1-4,TRBV11-2
CASSGPGFNEQFF,TRBJ2-1,TRBV10-1
CASSSLGLATDTQYF,TRBJ2-3,TRBV7-9
CASNARDNQPQHF,TRBJ1-5,TRBV2
CASGSSGRRQQFF,TRBJ2-1,TRBV12-5
CASSPIGAGSNTGELFF,TRBJ2-2,TRBV7-9
CASSQDSPGKPPNNEQFF,TRBJ2-1,TRBV14
CASKPQGRGEQYF,TRBJ2-7,TRBV27
CASSLGAGAENEQFF,TRBJ2-1,TRBV5-1
CASSRGQADSYEQYF,TRBJ2-7,TRBV5-1
CASSLEEDTYNEQFF,TRBJ2-1,TRBV7-6
CASSFVQGRGKETQYF,TRBJ2-5,TRBV28
CASSPDSPRGTEAFF,TRBJ1-1,TRBV18
CATGKPNEQFF,TRBJ2-1,TRBV24-1
CATSDTAGGSHNEQFF,TRBJ2-1,TRBV24-1
CASSLARQGYLLGNEQFF,TRBJ2-1,TRBV12-3/TRBV12-4
CSARSSPGNQPQHF,TRBJ1-5,TRBV20-1
CASSSIFFTRNEQFF,TRBJ2-1,TRBV5-1
CASSFLGRKSTDTQYF,TRBJ2-3,TRBV5-1
CSAAGSGRGSGANF,TRBJ2-3,TRBV29-1
CSVDPGLAGGRRTDTQYF,TRBJ2-3,TRBV29-1
CASSAPTKPALRESDEQFF,TRBJ2-1,TRBV11-3
CASSLLAGGLQNEQFF,TRBJ2-1,TRBV16
CSARVGGVGETQYF,TRBJ2-5,TRBV20-1
CASRPLAGSTDTQYF,TRBJ2-3,TRBV6-5
CASSPGLAGVTGELFF,TRBJ2-2,TRBV3-1
CSASYTSRVQETQYF,TRBJ2-5,TRBV20-1
CASSFGTGGPYEQYF,TRBJ2-7,TRBV27
CASSLSAAPDQPQHF,TRBJ1-5,TRBV12-3/TRBV12-4
CSARDLTRLAGEGEQFF,TRBJ2-1,TRBV20-1
CASSLAQGTAFF,TRBJ1-1,TRBV12-3/TRBV12-4
CASSYAGQGREKLFF,TRBJ1-4,TRBV12-3/TRBV12-4
CASSPRVAVEPQHF,TRBJ1-5,TRBV7-8
CASSLFVSGQGSDGYTF,TRBJ1-2,TRBV4-1